This TCR beta chain is from a study of cytomegalovirus exposure and HLA in healthy donors. Trimming left V 4 bases short and J 5 bases short, with 17 bases between. The CDR3 is made up of 15 amino acids. The germline gives CDR1 LGHNA, CDR2 YSLEER. Data came from immunoSEQ multiplex PCR; TCRdb stores just in-frame clones and leaves some out. The table has 68,000 or so clones, about 90% seen once. The sequenced sample was PBMCs. V gene TRBV4-3 combines with J gene TRBJ2-5, with D perhaps TRBD2 (5 bases). The receptor comes from a man between 18 and 35 years old in good health and CMV-seronegative. CDR3 coding DNA: TGCGCCAGCAGCCCCGCTATCGGGAAGGAGGAGACCCAGTACTTC. This encodes CASSPAIGKEETQYF.